This T cell receptor (beta chain) was retrieved from a study of PD-1 blockade in classical Hodgkin lymphoma. Study-wide points: The causes of the repertoire differences, possibly disease activity or prior therapy, remain undefined.

A word on this clone: Its specificity is unknown.

Assay used: immunoSEQ multiplex PCR; TCRdb lists only in-frame clones, some missing. The sample yields about 66,000 clones, 71% seen once. Patients all relapsed after autologous stem cell transplantation, and there was variation in brentuximab vedotin exposure. The starting material was peripheral blood mononuclear cells (PBMCs), obtained before the second cycle of nivolumab. The TCR originated in a human donor with classical Hodgkin lymphoma.

CDR3 loop: CASIPNAGATDTQYF. In DNA, the CDR3 is TGTGCCAGCATCCCAAATGCGGGAGCCACAGATACGCAGTATTTT. The V call is TRBV28, the J call TRBJ2-3, with 7 bases lining up with TRBD2. The CDR3 totals 15 residues. Trimming took 7 bases from V and 2 from J; bases not matched to a gene: 9. CDR1 MDHEN and CDR2 SYDVKM come from the germline V gene.